The source of this T cell receptor beta chain is a study of cytomegalovirus exposure and HLA in healthy donors. Study at large: For the roughly 390 genotyped donors, roughly 80% fell within the Caucasian-associated ancestry cluster. General observations from the study: Per a later analysis, HLA-associated TCR beta chains showed more clonal expansion than other, equally common TCR beta chains. Most of the TCR beta V segments (in an earlier analysis) were productive either about 87% or about 30% of the time.

A multiplex PCR was run with 60 Vbeta primers and 13 Jbeta primers. Produced via immunoSEQ multiplex PCR; TCRdb's table is partial and in-frame only. Among around 160,000 clones listed, 73% were seen once. For this clone: Its antigen is as yet unknown.

Germline CDR1 SQVTM, CDR2 ANQGSEA. J was trimmed by 10 bases and V by 3 bases; bases with no gene match: 8. This CDR3 contains 13 residues. The chain carries TRBV29-1 and TRBJ2-1; 8 bases are a match to TRBD1. This TCR derives from a woman aged 18-35 years in good health and CMV-seronegative. The sample was PBMCs. The CDR3 protein is CSVDFAGGREQFF. DNA of the CDR3: TGCAGCGTTGATTTCGCAGGGGGCCGGGAGCAGTTCTTC.